A selection of T cell receptor beta chains follows, all from one sample in a study of blood T cell repertoires in COVID-19. TCRdb keeps only in-frame clones here, not all; method: immunoSEQ multiplex PCR. This table holds 380,000 or so clones, roughly 90% found once. The sequenced material came from peripheral blood. The receptors here all came from a man aged 35 to 55 with acute or convalescent COVID-19. Both conserved end residues are part of each CDR3. D genes are given only for firm matches. Clone size is given for some rows only: seen once, a few or many times, or a class if the clone is expanded.

J gene	V gene	D gene	clone size	CDR3 protein	CDR3 DNA
TRBJ1-1	TRBV7-9	NA	NA	CASSTRQESEAFF	TGTGCCAGCAGCACCCGACAGGAAAGTGAAGCTTTCTTT
TRBJ2-3	TRBV7-2	NA	NA	CASSLRLSQDTQYF	TGTGCCAGCAGCTTAAGGCTTAGCCAGGATACGCAGTATTTT
TRBJ1-2	TRBV12-3/TRBV12-4	NA	NA	CASSLERAGYTF	TGTGCCAGCAGTTTAGAGCGGGCTGGCTACACCTTC
TRBJ1-1	TRBV14	NA	NA	CASSSRVRTEAFF	TGTGCCAGCAGCTCCAGGGTAAGGACTGAAGCTTTCTTT
TRBJ1-5	TRBV4-1	NA	NA	CASSPQSGQSNQPQHF	TGCGCCAGCAGCCCCCAGTCCGGACAGAGCAATCAGCCCCAGCATTTT
TRBJ2-7	TRBV3-1/TRBV3-2	TRBD1	NA	CASSQGQGADEQYF	TGTGCCAGCAGCCAAGGGCAGGGGGCAGATGAGCAGTACTTC
TRBJ1-6	TRBV6-5	NA	NA	CASSYSTPIYNSPLHF	TGTGCCAGCAGTTACTCGACTCCAATCTATAATTCACCCCTCCACTTT
TRBJ2-1	TRBV6-5	NA	NA	CASRGGGSYNEQFF	TGTGCCAGCAGAGGGGGAGGGTCCTACAATGAGCAGTTCTTC
TRBJ1-1	TRBV10-3	NA	NA	CAISPDAGMNTEAFF	TGTGCCATCAGTCCGGACGCAGGGATGAACACTGAAGCTTTCTTT
TRBJ1-1	TRBV4-1	TRBD1	NA	CASSPEPRGLLTEAFF	TGCGCCAGCAGCCCCGAACCCAGGGGGCTGCTCACTGAAGCTTTCTTT
TRBJ2-5	TRBV7-9	NA	NA	CASSPLGGASQETQYF	TGTGCCAGCAGCCCCCTCGGCGGGGCATCCCAAGAGACCCAGTACTTC
TRBJ2-7	TRBV10-3	TRBD2	NA	CAISEDGTSGAGEQYF	TGTGCCATCAGTGAGGATGGGACTAGCGGGGCAGGGGAGCAGTACTTC
TRBJ2-2	TRBV24-1	TRBD1	NA	CATSQGRQGTGELFF	TGTGCCACCAGCCAGGGGAGACAGGGCACCGGGGAGCTGTTTTTT
TRBJ2-5	TRBV7-8	NA	NA	CASSPLTEQETQYF	TGTGCCAGCAGCCCCCTCACTGAACAAGAGACCCAGTACTTC
TRBJ2-7	TRBV18	TRBD1	NA	CASSPSGQGAYEQYF	TGTGCCAGCTCACCATCGGGACAGGGGGCCTACGAGCAGTACTTC
TRBJ1-1	TRBV28	NA	NA	CASSPRDTRLAFF	TGTGCCAGCAGTCCACGGGACACCCGGCTCGCTTTCTTT
TRBJ1-6	TRBV27	TRBD1	NA	CASSLWTGGDSPLHF	TGTGCCAGCAGCTTGTGGACAGGGGGAGACTCACCCCTCCACTTT
TRBJ2-2	TRBV13	TRBD1	NA	CASSRAGTANTGELFF	TGTGCCAGCAGCCGAGCCGGGACAGCGAACACCGGGGAGCTGTTTTTT
TRBJ2-5	TRBV5-6	NA	NA	CASSLYRDYETQYF	TGTGCCAGCAGCTTGTACAGGGATTACGAGACCCAGTACTTC
TRBJ1-5	TRBV28	NA	once	CASSSGYQPQHF	TGTGCCAGCAGTTCAGGGTACCAGCCCCAGCATTTT
TRBJ2-3	TRBV6-1	TRBD2	NA	CASSELAGVPDTQYF	TGTGCCAGCAGTGAACTAGCGGGTGTCCCAGATACGCAGTATTTT
TRBJ2-2	TRBV11-2	NA	NA	CASSLYRNTGELFF	TGTGCCAGCAGCTTATACAGGAACACCGGGGAGCTGTTTTTT